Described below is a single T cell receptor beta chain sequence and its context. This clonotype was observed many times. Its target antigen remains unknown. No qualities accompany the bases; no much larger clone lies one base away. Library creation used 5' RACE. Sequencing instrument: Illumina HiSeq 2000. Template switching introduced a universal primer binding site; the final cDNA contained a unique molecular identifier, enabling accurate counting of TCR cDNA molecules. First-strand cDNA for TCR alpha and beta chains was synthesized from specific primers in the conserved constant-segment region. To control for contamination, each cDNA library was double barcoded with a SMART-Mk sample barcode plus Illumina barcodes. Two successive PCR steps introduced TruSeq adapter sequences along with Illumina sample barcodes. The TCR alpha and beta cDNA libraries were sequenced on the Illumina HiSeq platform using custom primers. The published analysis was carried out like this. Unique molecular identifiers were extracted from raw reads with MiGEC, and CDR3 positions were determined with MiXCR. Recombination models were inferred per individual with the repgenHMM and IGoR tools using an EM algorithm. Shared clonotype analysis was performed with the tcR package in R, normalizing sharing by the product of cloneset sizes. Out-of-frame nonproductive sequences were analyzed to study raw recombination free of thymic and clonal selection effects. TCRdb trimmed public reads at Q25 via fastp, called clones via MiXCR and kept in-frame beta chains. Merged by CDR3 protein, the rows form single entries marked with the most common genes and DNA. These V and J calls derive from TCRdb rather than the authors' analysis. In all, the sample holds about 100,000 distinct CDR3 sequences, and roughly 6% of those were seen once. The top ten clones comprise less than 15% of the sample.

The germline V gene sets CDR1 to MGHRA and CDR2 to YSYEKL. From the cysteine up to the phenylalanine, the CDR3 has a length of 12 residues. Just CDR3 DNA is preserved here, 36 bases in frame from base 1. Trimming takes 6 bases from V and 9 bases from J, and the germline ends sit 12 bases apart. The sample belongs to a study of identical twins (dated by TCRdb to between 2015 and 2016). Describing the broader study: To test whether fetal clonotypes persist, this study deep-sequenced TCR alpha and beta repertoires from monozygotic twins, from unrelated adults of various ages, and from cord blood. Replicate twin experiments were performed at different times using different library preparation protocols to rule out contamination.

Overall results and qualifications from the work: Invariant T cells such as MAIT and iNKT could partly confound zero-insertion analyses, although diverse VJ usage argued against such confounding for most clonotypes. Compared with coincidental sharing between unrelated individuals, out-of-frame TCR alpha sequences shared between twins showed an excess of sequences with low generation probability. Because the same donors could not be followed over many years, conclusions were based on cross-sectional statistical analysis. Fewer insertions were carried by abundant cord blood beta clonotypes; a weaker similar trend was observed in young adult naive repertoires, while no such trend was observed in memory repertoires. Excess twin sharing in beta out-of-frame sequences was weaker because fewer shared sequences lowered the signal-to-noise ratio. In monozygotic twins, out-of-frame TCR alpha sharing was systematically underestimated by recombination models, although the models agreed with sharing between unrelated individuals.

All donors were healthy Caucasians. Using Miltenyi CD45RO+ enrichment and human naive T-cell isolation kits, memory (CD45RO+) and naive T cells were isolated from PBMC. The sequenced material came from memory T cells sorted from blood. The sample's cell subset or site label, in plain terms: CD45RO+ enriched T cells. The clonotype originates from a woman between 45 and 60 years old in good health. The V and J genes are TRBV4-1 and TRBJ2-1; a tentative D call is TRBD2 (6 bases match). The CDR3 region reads CASSLATGEQFF. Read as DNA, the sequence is TGCGCCAGCAGTCTAGCGACGGGTGAGCAGTTCTTC.